This TCR beta chain was sequenced in a study of a mutant IDH1 vaccine in newly diagnosed glioma. Study summary: Vaccination began 4-6 weeks post radiotherapy alone, or with temozolomide cycles. Patients arrived already treated with radiotherapy, temozolomide, or both, most having had both.

This clone has more than one count but fewer than ten. Its antigen remains unidentified. Clones were read by immunoSEQ multiplex PCR, and TCRdb kept only the in-frame ones, dropping some. The sample lists around 30,000 clones; over 50% were seen once. V lost 6 bases, J lost 0 bases, and 14 bases lay in between. Germline loops: CDR1 MNHEY, CDR2 SMNVEV (reference sequence). The CDR3 runs to 15 residues. Time point denoted: week 5, during vaccination. Topical imiquimod was applied with each vaccine dose, which held 300 ug of mutant IDH1 20-mer peptide. This receptor was taken from a woman aged 18-29 years with glioma. The sample here was PBMCs, taken from a glioma patient whose treatment included an IDH1 peptide vaccine. V gene TRBV27 combines with J gene TRBJ1-1, with D possibly being TRBD1 (5 bases). The CDR3 protein is CASSAGPIMNTEAFF. The CDR3 DNA is TGTGCCAGCAGCGCAGGGCCAATCATGAACACTGAAGCTTTCTTT.